Below, 23 T cell receptor beta chains from the same sample are listed, as sequenced in a study of cytotoxic CD8 clonotypes in ibrutinib-treated CLL. Profiled with immunoSEQ multiplex PCR; TCRdb holds only in-frame clones, not every one. The repertoire holds about 200,000 clones, with about 75% as singletons. This specimen was PBMCs, taken after 12 months of ibrutinib treatment. These receptors originate from a human donor with chronic lymphocytic leukemia.

The table lists this clone with a few counts. J is TRBJ1-1 and V is TRBV7-8, with unresolved D. The CDR3 has 13 residues. Germline-derived CDR1 and CDR2 are SGHVS and FQNEAQ. The V gene lost 6 bases and the J gene lost 4 bases, with 12 bases spanning the gap. The CDR3 DNA is TGTGCCAGCAGTCGCGAGGAGGGCACTGAAGCTTTCTTT. As protein: CASSREEGTEAFF.

This rearrangement joins TRBV9 to TRBJ1-1; D is perhaps TRBD1 (6 bases). The CDR3 runs to 15 residues. V was trimmed by 0 bases and J by 4 bases, leaving 13 bases between them. Per the germline V gene, CDR1 is SGDLS and CDR2 is YYNGEE. The CDR3 coding sequence is TGTGCCAGCAGCGTAGGGGGACACTCGGGCACTGAAGCTTTCTTT. This sequence encodes CASSVGGHSGTEAFF.

This clone was observed a single time. The chain uses TRBV7-9 and TRBJ1-2; perhaps TRBD1 as D (5 bases). Germline V gene sequence: CDR1 SEHNR, CDR2 FQNEAQ (reference sequence). V was trimmed by 5 bases and J by 6 bases, leaving 16 bases between them. The CDR3 length is 14 residues. The CDR3 region has the DNA TGTGCCAGCAGCGCCCCCGGGACCCTAAATGGCTACACCTTC. This codes for CASSAPGTLNGYTF.

The chain carries TRBV19 and TRBJ1-2; tentative D call: TRBD1 (6 bases). This CDR3 has 13 amino acids. Trimming removed 7 bases from V and 2 bases from J, with 11 bases in between. Per the germline V gene, CDR1 is LNHDA and CDR2 is SQIVND (reference sequence). The chain's CDR3 is CASNPRGNYGYTF. CDR3 sequence (DNA): TGTGCCAGTAACCCGAGGGGGAACTATGGCTACACCTTC. Full variable domain (outside the CDR3, taken from reference TRBV19 and TRBJ1-2): DGGITQSPKYLFRKEGQNVTLSCEQNLNHDAMYWYRQDPGQGLRLIYYSQIVNDFQKGDIAEGYSVSREKKESFPLTVTSAQKNPTAFYLCASNPRGNYGYTFGSGTRLTVV.

This chain uses TRBV9 with TRBJ2-7; D unresolved. This CDR3 has 13 residues. Germline CDR1 and CDR2: SGDLS and YYNGEE. Trimming left V 0 bases short and J 4 bases short, with 8 bases between. This chain's CDR3 is CASSVVPGYEQYF. The CDR3 DNA follows: TGTGCCAGCAGCGTAGTTCCCGGGTACGAGCAGTACTTC.

This clone was recorded only once. The chain combines TRBV19 with TRBJ1-4; D might be TRBD1 (5 bases). Deletions cut 5 bases from V and 8 bases from J, with 12 bases between. The CDR3 is 13 residues long. CDR1 LNHDA and CDR2 SQIVND come from the germline V gene (reference sequence). The CDR3 nucleotides are TGTGCCAGTAGTGAGAGGGAGGGGGAAAAACTGTTTTTT. Amino acids: CASSEREGEKLFF.

The J gene is TRBJ2-4, the V gene TRBV15, with D hard to call. V lost 0 bases, J lost 0 bases, and 12 bases lay in between. The CDR3 totals 17 residues. CDR1 LNHNV and CDR2 YYDKDF come from the germline V gene (reference sequence). The CDR3 loop is CATSREFLDLAKNIQYF. The DNA for the CDR3 is TGTGCCACCAGCAGAGAATTTTTGGATTTAGCCAAAAACATTCAGTACTTC.

The V and J genes are TRBV9 and TRBJ2-5; a possible D gene is TRBD2 (5 bases). This CDR3 is 15 amino acids long. Trimming left V 3 bases short and J 5 bases short, with 17 bases between. Per germline, CDR1 SGDLS and CDR2 YYNGEE. CDR3 DNA sequence: TGTGCCAGCAGCGCCGCAGGAGGCCAATTGGAGACCCAGTACTTC. This encodes CASSAAGGQLETQYF.

This chain connects TRBV5-1 to TRBJ1-2; D is unclear. In germline, CDR1 is SGHRS, CDR2 YFSETQ. Trimming shortened V by 5 bases and J by 4 bases, and 9 bases separated the two germline ends. CDR3 length: 12 residues. The CDR3 sequence: CASSNGIYGYTF. The CDR3 DNA sequence: TGCGCCAGCAGTAACGGAATCTATGGCTACACCTTC.

The J gene is TRBJ1-5, the V gene TRBV6-1; no reliable D call. CDR1 and CDR2 from the germline V gene are MNHNS and SASEGT. This CDR3 is built from 13 residues. The V end lost 11 bases, the J end lost 3 bases, and 14 bases lay between the germline ends. The CDR3 protein is CAGEGGVNQPQHF. The CDR3 DNA is TGTGCCGGGGAGGGTGGTGTCAATCAGCCCCAGCATTTT.

This clone was recorded once. This rearrangement joins TRBV11-2 to TRBJ2-3, with 12 bases identical to TRBD2. The length of the CDR3 is 14 residues. J was trimmed by 4 bases and V by 5 bases; bases with no gene match: 1. Germline CDR1 and CDR2: SGHAT and FQNNGV. The CDR3 nucleotides read TGTGCCAGCAGCCGGACTAGCGGGGCAGATACGCAGTATTTT. Its protein is CASSRTSGADTQYF.

This clone has only a few counts. The chain combines TRBV18 with TRBJ1-5; 9 positions agree with TRBD1. Trimming at V came to 2 bases and at J to 4 bases, leaving 3 bases not matched to a gene. CDR1 is KGHSH, CDR2 LQKENI, per germline. The CDR3 runs to 15 residues. CDR3 in amino acids: CASSPEGTGNQPQHF. The CDR3 DNA reads TGTGCCAGCTCACCAGAGGGGACAGGGAATCAGCCCCAGCATTTT.

This chain connects TRBV7-9 to TRBJ2-1; D unclear. Germline CDR1 and CDR2: SEHNR and FQNEAQ (reference sequence). The CDR3 is made up of 13 amino acids. V shed 4 bases and J shed 6 bases, with 10 bases lying between them. The CDR3 sequence: CASSSTQINEQFF. The CDR3 region has the DNA TGTGCCAGCAGCTCGACTCAAATCAATGAGCAGTTCTTC.

The CDR3 sequence: CASRPNVAEAFF. The CDR3 coding sequence is TGTGCCAGCAGGCCTAATGTGGCTGAAGCTTTCTTT. V gene TRBV7-2 combines with J gene TRBJ1-1, with D hard to call. The V and J ends lost 6 bases and 6 bases respectively, with 11 bases between them. Germline V CDR1 and CDR2: SGHTA, FQGNSA. This CDR3 is built from 12 residues.

V is TRBV6-5 and J is TRBJ2-7; D gene ambiguous. V lost 6 bases to trimming and J lost 1 base, with 10 bases between them. The CDR3 contains 13 residues. Germline V CDR1 and CDR2: MNHEY, SVGAGI. As DNA, the CDR3 is TGTGCCAGCAGCCGACTGGGTTCCTACGAGCAGTACTTC. Its protein product is CASSRLGSYEQYF.

A word on this clone: Compared with germline, one end of the junction differs, possibly owing to a read error. The J gene is TRBJ1-1, the V gene TRBV5-1, with D possibly being TRBD1 (6 bases). CDR1 and CDR2 (germline): SGHRS, YFSETQ. The length of the CDR3 is 14 residues. CDR3 nucleotides: TGTGCCAGCAGCTTGGGGGCGGTGAACACTGAAGCTTTCTTT. It codes for CASSLGAVNTEAFF.

This clone showed up just a few times. The chain employs TRBV7-9 and TRBJ2-2, with D perhaps matching TRBD1 or TRBD2 (5 bases each). Germline CDR1 is SEHNR and CDR2 is FQNEAQ (reference sequence). The CDR3 is made up of 14 amino acids. The V end lost 10 bases, the J end lost 1 base, and 13 bases lay between the germline ends. This CDR3 is CATRIGGNTGELFF. The CDR3 DNA is TGTGCCACCCGAATTGGGGGGAACACCGGGGAGCTGTTTTTT. Complete variable domain (other parts from reference TRBV7-9 and TRBJ2-2): DTGVSQNPRHKITKRGQNVTFRCDPISEHNRLYWYRQTLGQGPEFLTYFQNEAQLEKSRLLSDRFSAERPKGSFSTLEIQRTEQGDSAMYLCATRIGGNTGELFFGEGSRLTVL.

There are a few counts of this clone. CDR3 sequence reads: CASSLFGDQETQYF. The CDR3 DNA reads as TGTGCCAGCAGTTTATTCGGAGACCAAGAGACCCAGTACTTC. V and J are TRBV27 and TRBJ2-5; D is uncertain. Germline CDR1 is MNHEY and CDR2 is SMNVEV (reference sequence). V was pared by 1 base and J by 0 bases, with 6 bases between. The CDR3 has 14 amino acids.

The genes are TRBV5-1 and TRBJ2-5, with a possible D match to TRBD2 (6 bases). Trimming removed 4 bases at V and 5 bases at J, with 18 bases between. The CDR3 totals 15 residues. In germline, CDR1 is SGHRS, CDR2 YFSETQ. The CDR3 sequence: CASSPMAGGGETQYF. The CDR3 DNA follows: TGCGCCAGCAGCCCCATGGCAGGCGGAGGGGAGACCCAGTACTTC.

This chain connects TRBV30 to TRBJ1-2, with D perhaps matching TRBD1 (5 bases). This CDR3 has 15 amino acids. Germline CDR1 and CDR2: GTSNPN and SVGIG (reference sequence). Trimming stripped 0 bases from V and 7 bases from J, with 18 bases between. The chain's CDR3 is CAWSVPRRGEGGYTF. The CDR3 DNA reads TGTGCCTGGAGTGTACCGCGAAGGGGCGAGGGTGGCTACACCTTC.

A single count supports this clone. V is TRBV25-1 and J is TRBJ1-3, with 8 bases fitting TRBD1. J gave up 5 bases and V 5 bases, and 11 bases lay outside the gene matches. Germline V CDR1 and CDR2: MGHDK, SYGVNS. The CDR3 runs to 16 residues. The CDR3 reads CASSNQDRDGRNTIYF. CDR3 in DNA: TGTGCCAGCAGTAACCAGGACAGGGACGGGAGAAACACCATATATTTT.

The chain employs TRBV27 and TRBJ1-1, with D perhaps matching TRBD1 (5 bases). CDR1 and CDR2 (germline): MNHEY, SMNVEV (reference sequence). The CDR3 sequence is 14 residues long. Deletions cut 4 bases from V and 2 bases from J, with 11 bases between. CDR3 coding DNA: TGTGCCAGCAGTTCGGGACTTCACAACACTGAAGCTTTCTTT. Protein: CASSSGLHNTEAFF.

The V gene is TRBV27, the J gene TRBJ1-1, with D possibly matching TRBD1 (5 bases). This CDR3 region has 15 residues. Trimming pared 7 bases from V and 5 bases from J, leaving 20 bases between. The V gene's germline CDR1 is MNHEY and CDR2 SMNVEV (reference sequence). The CDR3 sequence: CASKVSGSGRTEAFF. The CDR3 DNA sequence: TGTGCCAGCAAAGTTTCAGGGAGCGGACGGACTGAAGCTTTCTTT.